Shown below are 5 T cell receptor beta chains from a single sample sequenced in a study of blood T cell repertoires in COVID-19. Sequencing was performed with immunoSEQ multiplex PCR; in TCRdb, only in-frame clones are kept and a portion is missing. Of some 330,000 clones in the sample, 85% to 90% were seen once. Sequencing input: PBMCs or T cells enriched from blood (not recorded which). These receptors all come from a man between 25 and 39 years old who had recovered from COVID-19.

The chain uses TRBV28 and TRBJ1-2; weak D call: TRBD1 (6 bases). Trimming shortened V by 7 bases and J by 8 bases, and 17 bases separated the two germline ends. CDR1 is MDHEN, CDR2 SYDVKM, per germline. This CDR3 region has 13 residues. CDR3 loop: CASIPPRGNGYTF. CDR3 nucleotides: TGTGCCAGCATCCCCCCGAGGGGGAACGGCTACACCTTC.

Note on this clone: This specimen includes other DNA sequences encoding the same CDR3. The CDR3 reads CASSIRGNTEAFF. The CDR3 region has the DNA TGTGCCAGTAGTATTCGGGGGAACACTGAAGCTTTCTTT. The rearrangement links TRBV19 to TRBJ1-1; D not resolved. CDR1 LNHDA and CDR2 SQIVND come from the germline V gene (reference sequence). The CDR3 loop spans 13 amino acids. Trimming shortened V by 3 bases and J by 1 base, and 6 bases separated the two germline ends.

The table lists this clone with many counts. The V gene is TRBV28, the J gene TRBJ2-7; a weak D match, TRBD1 (5 bases). V was trimmed by 7 bases and J by 0 bases, leaving 10 bases between them. Germline V gene lookup returns CDR1 MDHEN and CDR2 SYDVKM. This CDR3 spans 13 amino acids. CDR3 in DNA: TGTGCCAGCACCCAGGGCGCCTCCTACGAGCAGTACTTC. Residues: CASTQGASYEQYF.

CDR3 protein: CASSTGPGQKVSYEQYF. In nucleotides, the CDR3 is TGTGCCAGCAGCACGGGACCGGGACAGAAAGTTTCCTACGAGCAGTACTTC. V usage is TRBV5-6 and J usage is TRBJ2-7; 7 bases map to TRBD1. V was pared by 4 bases and J by 1 base, with 14 bases of the junction left unmatched. The germline gives CDR1 SGHDT, CDR2 YYEEEE. CDR3 size: 17 residues.

This sequence joins TRBV27 and TRBJ2-1, with 10 bases that match TRBD2. This CDR3 contains 17 residues. Germline CDR1 MNHEY, CDR2 SMNVEV (reference sequence). V was pared by 2 bases and J by 6 bases, with 10 bases of the junction left unmatched. Written as DNA, the CDR3 is TGTGCCAGCAGTTTAAAGTACCCCAGCGGGAGGGCCAATGAGCAGTTCTTC. It yields the protein CASSLKYPSGRANEQFF.